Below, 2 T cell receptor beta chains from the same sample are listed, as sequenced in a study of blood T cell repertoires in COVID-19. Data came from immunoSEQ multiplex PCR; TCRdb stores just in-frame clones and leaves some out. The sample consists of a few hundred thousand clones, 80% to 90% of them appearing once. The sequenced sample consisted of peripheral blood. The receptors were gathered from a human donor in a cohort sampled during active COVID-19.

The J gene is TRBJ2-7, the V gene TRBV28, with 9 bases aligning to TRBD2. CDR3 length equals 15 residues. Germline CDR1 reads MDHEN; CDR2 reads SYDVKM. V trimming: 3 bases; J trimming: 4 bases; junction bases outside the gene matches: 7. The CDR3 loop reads CASSFRREGRYEQYF. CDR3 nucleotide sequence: TGTGCCAGCAGTTTTCGGCGGGAGGGCCGATACGAGCAGTACTTC.

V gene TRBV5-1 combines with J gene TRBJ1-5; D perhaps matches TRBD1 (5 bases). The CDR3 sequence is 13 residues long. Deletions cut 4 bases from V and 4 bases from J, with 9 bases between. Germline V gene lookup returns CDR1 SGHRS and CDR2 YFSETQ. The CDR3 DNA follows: TGCGCCAGCAGCCCAGACAGTAATCAGCCCCAGCATTTT. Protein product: CASSPDSNQPQHF.